This T cell receptor (beta chain) appears in the sequencing data of a study of OX40 agonist ivuxolimab in advanced cancers. Across the study: Ivuxolimab, which is an agonistic anti-OX40 (CD134) antibody, was administered to the patients. Regarding the study as a whole: In the 0.1-3.0 mg/kg groups, partial responders showed among the lowest expansion. Nonresponders, in some cases, also had low normalized T-cell clonal expansion. Averaged across samples, CD8+ T cells carried more expanded clones than CD4+ did.

Details on this clone: What it binds is not known. The sample has other DNA sequences that encode this CDR3 too.

Between the trimmed V and J ends, which lost 2 bases and 2 bases, there was a span of 7 bases. The germline gives CDR1 SGHAT, CDR2 FQDESV (reference sequence). The CDR3 consists of 13 residues. Profiling relied on immunoSEQ multiplex PCR, and the TCRdb table lists in-frame clones only, not all of them. The sample yields several thousand clones, around 78% seen once. The rearrangement joins TRBV11-1 to TRBJ2-7, with a possible D match to TRBD2 (5 bases). This clonotype originated in an adult with an advanced solid tumor such as melanoma, head and neck, liver or kidney cancer. Sequenced material: CD4+ or CD8+ T cells sorted from blood, taken in a trial of the OX40 agonist ivuxolimab. The CDR3, as DNA: TGTGCCAGCAGCTTAAGGAGGACCTACGAGCAGTACTTC. Protein: CASSLRRTYEQYF.